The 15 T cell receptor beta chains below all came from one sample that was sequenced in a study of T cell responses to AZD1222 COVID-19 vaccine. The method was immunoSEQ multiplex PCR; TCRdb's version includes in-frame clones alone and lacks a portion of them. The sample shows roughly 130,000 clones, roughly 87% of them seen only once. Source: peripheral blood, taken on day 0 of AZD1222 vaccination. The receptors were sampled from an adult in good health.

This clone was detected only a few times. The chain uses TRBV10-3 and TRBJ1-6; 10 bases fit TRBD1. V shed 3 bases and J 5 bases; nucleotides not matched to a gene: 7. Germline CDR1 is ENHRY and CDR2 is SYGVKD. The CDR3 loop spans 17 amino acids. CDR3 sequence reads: CAISDPRTGGNNSPLHF. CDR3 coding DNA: TGTGCCATCAGTGACCCCCGGACAGGGGGAAATAATTCACCCCTCCACTTT.

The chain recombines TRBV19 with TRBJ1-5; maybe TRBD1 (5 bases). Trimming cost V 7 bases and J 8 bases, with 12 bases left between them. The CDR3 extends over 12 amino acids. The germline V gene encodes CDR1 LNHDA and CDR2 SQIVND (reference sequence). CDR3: CASTKTGKPQHF. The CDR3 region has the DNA TGTGCCAGTACCAAAACAGGAAAGCCCCAGCATTTT.

The CDR3 coding sequence is TGTGCCAGTAGTATAGATCTTGGGCAAGGTGGTCCCGGGGAGCTGTTTTTT. Residues: CASSIDLGQGGPGELFF. The rearrangement uses TRBV19 and TRBJ2-2, with D uncertain. The length of the CDR3 is 17 residues. Per germline, CDR1 LNHDA and CDR2 SQIVND (reference sequence). V lost 0 bases and J 6 bases, leaving 17 bases between the germline ends.

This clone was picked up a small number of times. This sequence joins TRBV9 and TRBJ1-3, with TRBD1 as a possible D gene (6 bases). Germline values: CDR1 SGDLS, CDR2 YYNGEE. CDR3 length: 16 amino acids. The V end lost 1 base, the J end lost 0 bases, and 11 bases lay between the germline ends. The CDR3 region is CASSVLGANSGNTIYF. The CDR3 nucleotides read TGTGCCAGCAGCGTATTGGGGGCCAACTCTGGAAACACCATATATTTT.

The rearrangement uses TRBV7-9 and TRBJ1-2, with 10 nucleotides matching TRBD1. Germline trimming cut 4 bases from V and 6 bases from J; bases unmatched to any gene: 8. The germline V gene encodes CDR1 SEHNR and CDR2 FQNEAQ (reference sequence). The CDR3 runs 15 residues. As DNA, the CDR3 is TGTGCCAGCAGCTCCACCGGGACAGGGGTAGATGGCTACACCTTC. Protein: CASSSTGTGVDGYTF.

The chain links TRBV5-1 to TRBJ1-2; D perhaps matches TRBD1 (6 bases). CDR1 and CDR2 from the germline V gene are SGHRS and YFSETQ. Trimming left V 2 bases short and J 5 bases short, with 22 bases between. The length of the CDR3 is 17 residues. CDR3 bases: TGCGCCAGCAGCTTTGATCCCTTAGTTGGACAGAGTTATGGCTACACCTTC. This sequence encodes CASSFDPLVGQSYGYTF.

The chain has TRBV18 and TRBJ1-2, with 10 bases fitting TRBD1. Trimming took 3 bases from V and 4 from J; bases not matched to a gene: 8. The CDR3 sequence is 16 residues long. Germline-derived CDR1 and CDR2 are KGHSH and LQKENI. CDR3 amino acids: CASSPGTGEIPYGYTF. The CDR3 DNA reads TGTGCCAGCTCACCCGGGACAGGGGAAATACCCTATGGCTACACCTTC. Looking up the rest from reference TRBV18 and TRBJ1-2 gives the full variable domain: NAGVMQNPRHLVRRRGQEARLRCSPMKGHSHVYWYRQLPEEGLKFMVYLQKENIIDESGMPKERFSAEFPKEGPSILRIQQVVRGDSAAYFCASSPGTGEIPYGYTFGSGTRLTVV.

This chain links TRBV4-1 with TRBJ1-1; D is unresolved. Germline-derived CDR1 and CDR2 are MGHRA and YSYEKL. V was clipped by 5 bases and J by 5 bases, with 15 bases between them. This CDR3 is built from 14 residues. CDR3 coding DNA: TGCGCCAGCAGCTTCGGACCCCTTGGAACTGAAGCTTTCTTT. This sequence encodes CASSFGPLGTEAFF.

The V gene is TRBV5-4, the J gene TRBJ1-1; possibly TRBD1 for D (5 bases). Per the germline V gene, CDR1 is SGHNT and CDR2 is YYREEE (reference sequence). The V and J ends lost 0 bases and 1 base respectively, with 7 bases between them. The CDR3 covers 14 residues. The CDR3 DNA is TGTGCCAGCAGCTTGGATGGGGCGAACACTGAAGCTTTCTTT. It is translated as CASSLDGANTEAFF.

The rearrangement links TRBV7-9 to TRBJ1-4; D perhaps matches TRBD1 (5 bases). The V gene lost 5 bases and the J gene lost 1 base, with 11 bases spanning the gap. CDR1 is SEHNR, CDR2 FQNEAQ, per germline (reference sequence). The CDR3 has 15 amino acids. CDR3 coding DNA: TGTGCCAGCAGCGTTGGACAAGTAACTAATGAAAAACTGTTTTTT. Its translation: CASSVGQVTNEKLFF.

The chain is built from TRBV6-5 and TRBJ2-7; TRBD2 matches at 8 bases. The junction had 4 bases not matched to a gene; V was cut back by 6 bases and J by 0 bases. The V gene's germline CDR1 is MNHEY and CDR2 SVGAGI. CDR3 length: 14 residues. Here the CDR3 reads CASRQSGGSYEQYF. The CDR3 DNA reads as TGTGCCAGCAGACAGAGCGGGGGCTCCTACGAGCAGTACTTC.

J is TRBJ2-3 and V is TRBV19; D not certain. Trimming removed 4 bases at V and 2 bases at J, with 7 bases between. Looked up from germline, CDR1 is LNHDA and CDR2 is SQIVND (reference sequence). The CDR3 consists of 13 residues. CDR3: CASSTEVTDTQYF. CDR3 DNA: TGTGCCAGTAGTACCGAAGTCACAGATACGCAGTATTTT.

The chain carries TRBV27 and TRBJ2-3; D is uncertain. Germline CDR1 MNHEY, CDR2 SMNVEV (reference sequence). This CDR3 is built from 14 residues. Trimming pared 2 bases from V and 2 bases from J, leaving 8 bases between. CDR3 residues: CASSLMADTDTQYF. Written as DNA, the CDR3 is TGTGCCAGCAGTTTAATGGCAGACACAGATACGCAGTATTTT.

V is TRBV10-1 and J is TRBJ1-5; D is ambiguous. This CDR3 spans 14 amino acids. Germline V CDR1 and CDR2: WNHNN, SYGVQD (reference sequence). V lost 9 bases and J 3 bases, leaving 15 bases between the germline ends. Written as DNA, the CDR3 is TGCGCCAGAGGAAGGGAGAGGAACAATCAGCCCCAGCATTTT. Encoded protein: CARGRERNNQPQHF.

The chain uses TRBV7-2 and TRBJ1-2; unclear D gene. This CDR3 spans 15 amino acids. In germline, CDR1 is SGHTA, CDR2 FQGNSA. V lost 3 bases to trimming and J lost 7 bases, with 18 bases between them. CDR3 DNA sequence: TGTGCCAGCAGCTTTCGCAGTCTTCCGGATCGTGGCTACACCTTC. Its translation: CASSFRSLPDRGYTF.